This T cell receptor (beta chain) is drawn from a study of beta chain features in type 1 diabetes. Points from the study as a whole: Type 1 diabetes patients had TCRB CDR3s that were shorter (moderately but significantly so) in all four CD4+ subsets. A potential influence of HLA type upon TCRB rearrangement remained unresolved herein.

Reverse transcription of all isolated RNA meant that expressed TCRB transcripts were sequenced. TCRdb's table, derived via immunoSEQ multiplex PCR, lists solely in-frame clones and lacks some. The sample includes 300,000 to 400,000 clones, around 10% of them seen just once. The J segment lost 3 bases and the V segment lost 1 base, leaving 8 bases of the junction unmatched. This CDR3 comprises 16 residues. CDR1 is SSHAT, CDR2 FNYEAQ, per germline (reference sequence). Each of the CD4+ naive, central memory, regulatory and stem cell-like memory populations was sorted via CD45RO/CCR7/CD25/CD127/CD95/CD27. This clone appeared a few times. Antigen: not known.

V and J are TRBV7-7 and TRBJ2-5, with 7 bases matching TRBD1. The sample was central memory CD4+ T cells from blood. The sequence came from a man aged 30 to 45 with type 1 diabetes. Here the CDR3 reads CASSLGAGTAEETQYF. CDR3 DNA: TGTGCCAGCAGCTTAGGGGCTGGGACAGCCGAAGAGACCCAGTACTTC.